The table lists the clone carrying this T cell receptor beta chain with a few counts. Its antigen is not identified. This record belongs to a study of beta chain features in type 1 diabetes. Study-wide findings and caveats: Sequencing of cDNA might inflate the share of cells that strongly express TCR. Within each of all four CD4+ subsets, Type 1 diabetes patients had TCRB CDR3s that were moderately but significantly shorter.

What was sequenced were expressed TCRB transcripts, since all of the isolated RNA had been reverse transcribed. Read counts averaged around 4 million for samples of naive, central memory and regulatory T cells. TCRdb's table, derived via immunoSEQ multiplex PCR, lists solely in-frame clones and lacks some. The sample carries 350,000 or so clones, around a fifth recorded once. CDR3 size: 15 residues. Trimming left V 3 bases short and J 4 bases short, with 15 bases between. Germline V gene lookup returns CDR1 SGHRS and CDR2 YFSETQ. This sequence originates from a young woman in good health. The material sequenced was naive CD4+ T cells from blood. The rearrangement uses TRBV5-1 and TRBJ2-3; D perhaps matches TRBD2 (6 bases). CDR3 bases: TGCGCCAGCAGCTGGAGCGGGCCCCCGGCAGATACGCAGTATTTT. It codes for CASSWSGPPADTQYF.